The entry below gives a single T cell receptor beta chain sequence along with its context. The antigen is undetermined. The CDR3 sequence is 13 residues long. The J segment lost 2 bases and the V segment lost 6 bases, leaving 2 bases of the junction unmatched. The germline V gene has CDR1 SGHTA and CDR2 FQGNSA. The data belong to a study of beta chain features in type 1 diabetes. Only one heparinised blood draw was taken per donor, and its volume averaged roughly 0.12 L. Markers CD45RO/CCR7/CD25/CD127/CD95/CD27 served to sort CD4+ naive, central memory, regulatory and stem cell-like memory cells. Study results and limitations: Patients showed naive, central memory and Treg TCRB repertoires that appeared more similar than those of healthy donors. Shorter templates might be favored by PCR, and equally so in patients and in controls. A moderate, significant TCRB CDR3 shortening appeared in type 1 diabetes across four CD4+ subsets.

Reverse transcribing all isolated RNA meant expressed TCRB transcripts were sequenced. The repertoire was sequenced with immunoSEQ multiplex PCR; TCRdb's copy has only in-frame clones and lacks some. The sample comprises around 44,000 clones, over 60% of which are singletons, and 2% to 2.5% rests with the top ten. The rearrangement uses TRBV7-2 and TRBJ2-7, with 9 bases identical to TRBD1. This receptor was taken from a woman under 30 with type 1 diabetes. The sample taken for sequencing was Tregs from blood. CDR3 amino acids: CASSRQGAYEQYF. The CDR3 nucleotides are TGTGCCAGCAGTCGACAGGGGGCCTACGAGCAGTACTTC.